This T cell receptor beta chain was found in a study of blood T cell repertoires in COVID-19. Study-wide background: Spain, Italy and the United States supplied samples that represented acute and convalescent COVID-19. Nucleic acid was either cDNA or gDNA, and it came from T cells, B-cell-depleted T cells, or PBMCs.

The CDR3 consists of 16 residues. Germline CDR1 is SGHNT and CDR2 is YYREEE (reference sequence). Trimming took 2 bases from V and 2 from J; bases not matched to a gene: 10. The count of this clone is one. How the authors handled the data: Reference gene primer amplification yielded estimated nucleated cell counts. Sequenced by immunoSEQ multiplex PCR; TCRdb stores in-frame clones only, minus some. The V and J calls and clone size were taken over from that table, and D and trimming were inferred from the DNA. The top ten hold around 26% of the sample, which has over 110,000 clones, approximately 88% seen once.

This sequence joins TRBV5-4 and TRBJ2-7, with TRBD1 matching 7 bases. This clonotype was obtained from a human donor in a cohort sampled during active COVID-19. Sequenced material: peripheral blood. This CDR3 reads CASSFRLPGQTYEQYF. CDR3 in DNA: TGTGCCAGCAGCTTCCGATTACCGGGACAGACCTACGAGCAGTACTTC.